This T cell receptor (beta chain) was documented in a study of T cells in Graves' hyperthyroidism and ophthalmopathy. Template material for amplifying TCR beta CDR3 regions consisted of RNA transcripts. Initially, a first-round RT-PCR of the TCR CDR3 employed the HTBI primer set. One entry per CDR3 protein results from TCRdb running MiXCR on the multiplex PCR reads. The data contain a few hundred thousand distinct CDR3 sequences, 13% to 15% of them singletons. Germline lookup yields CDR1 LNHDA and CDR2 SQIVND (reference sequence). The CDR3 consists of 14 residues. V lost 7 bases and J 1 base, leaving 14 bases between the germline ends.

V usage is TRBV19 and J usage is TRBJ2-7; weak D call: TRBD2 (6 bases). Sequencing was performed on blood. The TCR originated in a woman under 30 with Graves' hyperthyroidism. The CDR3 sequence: CASTPGGESYEQYF. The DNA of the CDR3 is TGTGCCAGTACTCCAGGAGGGGAATCCTACGAGCAGTACTTC.